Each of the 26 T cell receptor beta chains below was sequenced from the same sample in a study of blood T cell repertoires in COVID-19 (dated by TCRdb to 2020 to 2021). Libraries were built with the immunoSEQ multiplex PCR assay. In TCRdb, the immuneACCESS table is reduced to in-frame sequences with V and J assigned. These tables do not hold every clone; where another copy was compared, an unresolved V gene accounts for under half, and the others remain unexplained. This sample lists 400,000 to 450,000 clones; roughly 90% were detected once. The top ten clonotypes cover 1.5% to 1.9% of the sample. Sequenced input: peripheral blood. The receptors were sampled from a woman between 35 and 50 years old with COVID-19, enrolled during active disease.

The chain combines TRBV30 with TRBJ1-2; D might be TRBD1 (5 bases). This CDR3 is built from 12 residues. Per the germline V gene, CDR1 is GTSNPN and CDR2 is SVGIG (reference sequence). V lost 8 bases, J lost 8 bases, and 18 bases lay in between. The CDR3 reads CARSGQAGGYTF. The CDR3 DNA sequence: TGTGCCCGCTCTGGGCAGGCAGGGGGCTACACCTTC.

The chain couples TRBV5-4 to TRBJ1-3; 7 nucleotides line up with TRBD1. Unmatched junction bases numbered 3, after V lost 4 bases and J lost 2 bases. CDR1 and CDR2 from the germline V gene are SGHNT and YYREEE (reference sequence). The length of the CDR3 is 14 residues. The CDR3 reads CASSPTGAGNTIYF. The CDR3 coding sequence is TGTGCCAGCAGCCCAACAGGGGCTGGAAACACCATATATTTT.

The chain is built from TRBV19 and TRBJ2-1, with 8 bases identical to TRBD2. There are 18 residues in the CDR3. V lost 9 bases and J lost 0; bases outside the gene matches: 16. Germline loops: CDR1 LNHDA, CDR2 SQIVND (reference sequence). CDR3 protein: CARGEESGGESSYNEQFF. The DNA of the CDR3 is TGTGCCAGGGGGGAGGAGAGCGGGGGCGAGAGCTCCTACAATGAGCAGTTCTTC.

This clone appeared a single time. The CDR3 region is CASSDPLYTGELFF. CDR3 sequence (DNA): TGCGCCAGCAGTGACCCCTTATACACCGGGGAGCTGTTTTTT. The V gene is TRBV10-2, the J gene TRBJ2-2; D gene unclear. The V end lost 3 bases, the J end lost 3 bases, and 8 bases lay between the germline ends. Germline CDR1 WSHSY, CDR2 SAAADI. This CDR3 region has 14 residues.

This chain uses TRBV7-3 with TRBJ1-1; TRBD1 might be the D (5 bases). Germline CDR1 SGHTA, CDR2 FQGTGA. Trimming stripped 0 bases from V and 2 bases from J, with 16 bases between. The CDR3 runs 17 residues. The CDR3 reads CASSLTFGGDRNTEAFF. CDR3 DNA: TGTGCCAGCAGCTTAACATTCGGGGGGGACCGCAACACTGAAGCTTTCTTT.

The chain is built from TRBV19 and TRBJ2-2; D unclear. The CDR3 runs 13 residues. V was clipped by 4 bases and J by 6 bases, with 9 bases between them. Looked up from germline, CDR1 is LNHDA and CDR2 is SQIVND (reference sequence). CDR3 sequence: CASSSSQSGELFF. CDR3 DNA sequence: TGTGCCAGTAGTAGCTCCCAGTCCGGGGAGCTGTTTTTT.

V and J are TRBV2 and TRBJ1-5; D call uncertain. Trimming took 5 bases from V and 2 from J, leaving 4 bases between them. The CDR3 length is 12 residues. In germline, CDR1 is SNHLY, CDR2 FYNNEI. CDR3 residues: CASSRGNQPQHF. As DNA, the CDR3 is TGTGCCAGCAGTCGTGGCAATCAGCCCCAGCATTTT.

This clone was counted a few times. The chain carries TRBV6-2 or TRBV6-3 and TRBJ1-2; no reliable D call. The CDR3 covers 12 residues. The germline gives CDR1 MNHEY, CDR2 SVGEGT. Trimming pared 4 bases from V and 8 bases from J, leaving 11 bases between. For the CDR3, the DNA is TGTGCCAGCAGTTTGCGACATCACGGCTACACCTTC. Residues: CASSLRHHGYTF.

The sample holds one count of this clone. DNA of the CDR3: TGTGCCAGCAGCTTGCGGAGGGACTCTCTATCCTACAATGAGCAGTTCTTC. It specifies CASSLRRDSLSYNEQFF. J is TRBJ2-1 and V is TRBV11-2, with D possibly matching TRBD2 (6 bases). The CDR3 has 17 residues. Germline V gives CDR1 SGHAT, CDR2 FQNNGV. V was shortened by 3 bases and J by 1 base, with 16 bases between the two germline ends.

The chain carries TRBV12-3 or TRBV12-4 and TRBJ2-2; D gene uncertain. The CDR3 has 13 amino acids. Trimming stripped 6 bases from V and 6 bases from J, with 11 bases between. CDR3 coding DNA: TGTGCCAGCAGGCAGATCGCTCCCGGGGAGCTGTTTTTT. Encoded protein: CASRQIAPGELFF.

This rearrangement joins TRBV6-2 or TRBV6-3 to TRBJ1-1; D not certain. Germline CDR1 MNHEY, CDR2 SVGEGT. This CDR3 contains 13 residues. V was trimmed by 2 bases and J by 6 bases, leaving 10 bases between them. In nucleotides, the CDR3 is TGTGCCAGCAGTTACCCAGGCTCAGCTGAAGCTTTCTTT. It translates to CASSYPGSAEAFF.

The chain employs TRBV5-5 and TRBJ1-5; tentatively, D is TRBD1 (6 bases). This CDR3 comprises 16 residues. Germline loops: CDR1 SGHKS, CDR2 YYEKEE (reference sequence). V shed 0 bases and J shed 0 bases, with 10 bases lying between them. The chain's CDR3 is CASSLEQGYSNQPQHF. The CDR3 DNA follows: TGTGCCAGCAGCTTGGAACAGGGCTATAGCAATCAGCCCCAGCATTTT.

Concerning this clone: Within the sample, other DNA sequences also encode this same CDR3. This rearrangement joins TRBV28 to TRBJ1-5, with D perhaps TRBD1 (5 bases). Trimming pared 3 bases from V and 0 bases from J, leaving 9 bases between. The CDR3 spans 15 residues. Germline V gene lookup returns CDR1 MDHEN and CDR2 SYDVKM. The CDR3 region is CASSLGGGSNQPQHF. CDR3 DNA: TGTGCCAGCAGTTTGGGGGGGGGTAGCAATCAGCCCCAGCATTTT.

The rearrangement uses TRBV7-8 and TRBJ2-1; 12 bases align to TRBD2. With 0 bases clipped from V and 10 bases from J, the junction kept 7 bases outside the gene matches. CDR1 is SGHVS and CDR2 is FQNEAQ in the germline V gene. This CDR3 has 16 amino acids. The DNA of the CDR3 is TGTGCCAGCAGCTTAGCCCTAGCGGGGGGGATATTCGAGCAGTTCTTC. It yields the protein CASSLALAGGIFEQFF.

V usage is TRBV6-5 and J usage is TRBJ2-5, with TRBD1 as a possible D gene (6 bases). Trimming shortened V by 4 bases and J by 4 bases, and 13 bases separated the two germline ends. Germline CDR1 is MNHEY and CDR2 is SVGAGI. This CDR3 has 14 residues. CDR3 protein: CASSWGHLRETQYF. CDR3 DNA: TGTGCCAGCAGTTGGGGGCATCTCCGAGAGACCCAGTACTTC.

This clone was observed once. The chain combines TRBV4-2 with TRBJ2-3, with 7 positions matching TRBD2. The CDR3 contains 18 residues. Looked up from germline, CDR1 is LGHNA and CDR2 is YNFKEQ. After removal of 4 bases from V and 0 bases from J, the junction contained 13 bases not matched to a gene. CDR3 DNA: TGTGCCAGCAGCCTAGGGAACACCGGGACTATTAGCACAGATACGCAGTATTTT. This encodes CASSLGNTGTISTDTQYF.

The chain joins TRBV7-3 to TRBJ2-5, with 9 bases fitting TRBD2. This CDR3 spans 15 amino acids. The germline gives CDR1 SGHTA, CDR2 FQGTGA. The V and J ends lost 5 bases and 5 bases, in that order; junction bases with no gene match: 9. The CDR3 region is CASSESGGLVETQYF. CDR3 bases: TGTGCCAGCAGCGAAAGCGGGGGGCTTGTGGAGACCCAGTACTTC.

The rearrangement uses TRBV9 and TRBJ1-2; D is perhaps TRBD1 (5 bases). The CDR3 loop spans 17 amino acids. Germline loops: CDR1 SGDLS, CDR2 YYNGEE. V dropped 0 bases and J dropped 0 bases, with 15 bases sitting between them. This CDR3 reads CASSVEQGQFSNYGYTF. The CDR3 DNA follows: TGTGCCAGCAGCGTAGAGCAGGGCCAGTTTTCTAACTATGGCTACACCTTC.

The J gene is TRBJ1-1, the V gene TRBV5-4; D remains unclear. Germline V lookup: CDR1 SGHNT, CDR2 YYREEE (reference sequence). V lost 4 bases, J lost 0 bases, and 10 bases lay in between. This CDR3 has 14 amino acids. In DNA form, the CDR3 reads TGTGCCAGCAGCGCGCCCGCCCTGAACACTGAAGCTTTCTTT. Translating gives CASSAPALNTEAFF.

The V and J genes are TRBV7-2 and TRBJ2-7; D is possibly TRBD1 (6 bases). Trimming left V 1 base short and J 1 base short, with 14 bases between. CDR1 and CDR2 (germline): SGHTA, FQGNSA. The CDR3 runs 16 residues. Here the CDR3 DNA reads TGTGCCAGCAGCTTAGTATCCGGCGGACAGTCCTACGAGCAGTACTTC. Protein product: CASSLVSGGQSYEQYF.

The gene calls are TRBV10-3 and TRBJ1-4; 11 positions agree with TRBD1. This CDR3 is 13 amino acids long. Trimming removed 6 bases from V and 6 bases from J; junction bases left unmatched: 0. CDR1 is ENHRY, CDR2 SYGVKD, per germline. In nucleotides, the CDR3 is TGTGCCATCAGGGGACAGGGGGATGAAAAACTGTTTTTT. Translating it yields CAIRGQGDEKLFF.

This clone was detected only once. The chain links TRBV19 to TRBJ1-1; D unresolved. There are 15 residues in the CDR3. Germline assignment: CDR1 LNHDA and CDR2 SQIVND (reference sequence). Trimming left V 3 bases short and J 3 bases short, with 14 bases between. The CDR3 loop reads CASSISVTGDTEAFF. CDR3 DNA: TGTGCCAGTAGTATTTCGGTGACCGGGGACACTGAAGCTTTCTTT. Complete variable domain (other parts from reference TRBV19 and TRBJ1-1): DGGITQSPKYLFRKEGQNVTLSCEQNLNHDAMYWYRQDPGQGLRLIYYSQIVNDFQKGDIAEGYSVSREKKESFPLTVTSAQKNPTAFYLCASSISVTGDTEAFFGQGTRLTVV.

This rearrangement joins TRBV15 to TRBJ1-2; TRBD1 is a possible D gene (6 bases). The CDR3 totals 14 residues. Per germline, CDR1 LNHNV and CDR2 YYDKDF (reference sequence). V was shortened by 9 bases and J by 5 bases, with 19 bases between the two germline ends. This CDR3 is CATAQGFGGYGYTF. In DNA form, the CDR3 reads TGTGCCACTGCACAGGGCTTTGGCGGGTATGGCTACACCTTC.

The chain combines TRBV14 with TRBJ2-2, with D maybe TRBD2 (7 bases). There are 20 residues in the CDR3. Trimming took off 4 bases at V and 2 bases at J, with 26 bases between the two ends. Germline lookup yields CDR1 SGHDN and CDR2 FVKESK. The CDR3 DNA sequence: TGTGCCAGCAGCCTAAGCGGGGCAGGGGCGAGGGCCCTTAACACCGGGGAGCTGTTTTTT. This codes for CASSLSGAGARALNTGELFF.

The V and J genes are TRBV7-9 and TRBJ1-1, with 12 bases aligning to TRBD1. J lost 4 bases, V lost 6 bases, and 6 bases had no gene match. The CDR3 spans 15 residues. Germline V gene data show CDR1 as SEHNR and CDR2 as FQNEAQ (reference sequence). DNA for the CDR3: TGTGCCAGCAGTCGGGACAGGGGGCGAGGCACTGAAGCTTTCTTT. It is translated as CASSRDRGRGTEAFF.

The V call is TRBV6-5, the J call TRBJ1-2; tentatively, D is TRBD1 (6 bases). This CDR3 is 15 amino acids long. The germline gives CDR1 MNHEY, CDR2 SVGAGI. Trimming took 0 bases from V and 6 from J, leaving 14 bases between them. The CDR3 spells CASSYSAGVEHGYTF. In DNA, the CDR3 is TGTGCCAGCAGTTACTCAGCAGGGGTTGAACATGGCTACACCTTC.